This paragraph reports one T cell receptor beta chain. Its antigen is unknown. Fresh-frozen tumor tissue and more than two years of survival data were available for all. No glioblastoma patient carried an isocitrate dehydrogenase mutation. This specimen comes from a study of glioma-infiltrating T cells after dendritic cell vaccination. Sequencing used immunoSEQ multiplex PCR; TCRdb keeps in-frame clones, though not all of them. The sample has fewer than 50,000 clones, around 80% seen once. Study-wide results and caveats: The cohort had few patients with full blood and tumor sets.

The CDR3 consists of 17 residues. Germline values: CDR1 GTSNPN, CDR2 SVGIG (reference sequence). V trimming: 1 base; J trimming: 4 bases; junction bases outside the gene matches: 12. V usage is TRBV30 and J usage is TRBJ2-1, with 8 bases fitting TRBD2. The TCR sequence derives from a human donor with glioblastoma. Sequencing used blood, obtained before dendritic cell vaccination. The CDR3 DNA is TGTGCCTGGAGTGATACAAATAGCGGGGCAGCTTACAATGAGCAGTTCTTC. Amino acids: CAWSDTNSGAAYNEQFF.